This TCR beta chain was retrieved from a study of T cells in tuberculosis. Study findings and constraints: Low-affinity CD1B-GMM tetramer-binding T cells may have been missed.

Sequencing of TCR-alpha and TCR-beta chains was unpaired. Sequenced by immunoSEQ multiplex PCR; TCRdb stores in-frame clones only, minus some. The table lists 85,000 to 90,000 clones, roughly 93% of them singletons, with less than 2.5% in the top ten. Cells were sorted from thawed PBMC rested overnight and stained with GMM-loaded CD1B tetramer, viability dye and anti-CD3. The lipid loaded on the CD1B tetramers was C32 glucose monomycolate from Rhodococcus equi. Before cryopreservation, the sorted PBMC lost their CD14-expressing monocytes. About 100,000 tetramer-negative cells were sorted from each donor. With 4 bases clipped from V and 3 bases from J, the junction kept 10 bases outside the gene matches. Germline assignment: CDR1 SGHTA and CDR2 FQGNSA. CDR3 size: 16 residues.

V is TRBV7-2 and J is TRBJ2-7; 9 positions match TRBD1. This receptor was obtained from an adult woman with latent tuberculosis. What was sequenced was CD1b-GMM tetramer-negative cells sorted from PBMCs. CDR3: CASSSPGTGPHYEQYF. DNA for the CDR3: TGTGCCAGCAGCTCGCCCGGGACAGGGCCACACTACGAGCAGTACTTC. Full variable domain (remainder filled in from reference TRBV7-2 and TRBJ2-7): GAGVSQSPSNKVTEKGKDVELRCDPISGHTALYWYRQSLGQGLEFLIYFQGNSAPDKSGLPSDRFSAERTGGSVSTLTIQRTQQEDSAVYLCASSSPGTGPHYEQYFGPGTRLTVT.